Each of the 5 T cell receptor beta chains below was sequenced from the same sample in a study of shared clonotypes between healthy human individuals. Clones were sequenced by immunoSEQ multiplex PCR, and TCRdb holds only the in-frame ones, with some missing. The top ten clones hold about 0.39% of a sample with roughly 2,500,000 clones, over 85% of them seen once. The sequencing sample was made of naive CD4+ T cells from PBMCs. Specified subset: CD45RA+ positively selected. The receptors originated from a man aged 18 to 29 in good health. Some clones in this sample may be carry-over from other donors' samples.

On this clone itself: Other DNA sequences in this sample translate to the same CDR3. V gene TRBV7-2 combines with J gene TRBJ2-7, with a possible D match to TRBD2 (6 bases). Between the trimmed V and J ends, which lost 1 base and 2 bases, there was a span of 9 bases. The length of the CDR3 is 14 residues. Germline loops: CDR1 SGHTA, CDR2 FQGNSA. The CDR3 loop reads CASSLGRGAYEQYF. In DNA form, the CDR3 reads TGTGCCAGCAGCTTAGGCCGCGGGGCCTACGAGCAGTACTTC.

The chain has TRBV28 and TRBJ2-3, with 9 nucleotides matching TRBD2. The trim removed 6 bases at V and 3 bases at J, leaving 7 bases unmatched. Germline loops: CDR1 MDHEN, CDR2 SYDVKM. The CDR3 loop spans 15 amino acids. Here the CDR3 DNA reads TGTGCCAGCAGCGTGACTAGCGGACAAACAGATACGCAGTATTTT. It yields the protein CASSVTSGQTDTQYF.

This sequence joins TRBV29-1 and TRBJ2-1, with 11 bases matching TRBD2. This CDR3 has 15 amino acids. The V gene's germline CDR1 is SQVTM and CDR2 ANQGSEA. V dropped 6 bases and J dropped 1; count of bases not matched to a gene: 5. CDR3 loop: CSVLSGRGSYNEQFF. DNA of the CDR3: TGCAGCGTCCTTAGCGGGAGGGGATCCTACAATGAGCAGTTCTTC.

The CDR3 DNA reads TGCGCCAGCAGCTCGGACCCCACACGAGGGACCCAGTACTTC. This codes for CASSSDPTRGTQYF. The chain joins TRBV5-1 to TRBJ2-5; the D is unclear. V was cut by 3 bases and J by 7 bases, with 16 bases left in between. The CDR3 contains 14 residues. CDR1 and CDR2 from the germline V gene are SGHRS and YFSETQ.

This sequence joins TRBV6-6 and TRBJ2-1; no firm D call. The CDR3 consists of 13 residues. Germline CDR1 MNHNY, CDR2 SVGAGI (reference sequence). V was shortened by 2 bases and J by 10 bases, with 12 bases between the two germline ends. CDR3: CASSYGLAWEQFF. In nucleotides, the CDR3 is TGTGCCAGCAGTTACGGTTTAGCATGGGAGCAGTTCTTC.